This note documents a single T cell receptor beta chain sequence. The entry originates in a study of T cells after yellow fever vaccination. Each CDR3 protein gets one entry after TCRdb re-called the 5' RACE reads with MiXCR. The sample records some 300,000 distinct CDR3 sequences, about 7.8% being singletons. With 1 base removed from V and 3 bases from J, the gap between germline ends came to 12 bases. In germline, CDR1 is MDHEN, CDR2 SYDVKM. This CDR3 is 16 amino acids long. This TCR derives from a young man who received the YFV17D yellow fever vaccine. The sequenced sample was PBMCs, obtained approximately 40 days after the first yellow fever vaccination. The chain has TRBV28 and TRBJ2-2; D may be TRBD1 (6 bases). Here the CDR3 DNA reads TGTGCCAGCAGTTTATCGGTCGCAGGGGACACCGGGGAGCTGTTTTTT. It codes for CASSLSVAGDTGELFF. Using reference TRBV28 and TRBJ2-2 for the parts outside the CDR3, the full variable domain is DVKVTQSSRYLVKRTGEKVFLECVQDMDHENMFWYRQDPGLGLRLIYFSYDVKMKEKGDIPEGYSVSREKKERFSLILESASTNQTSMYLCASSLSVAGDTGELFFGEGSRLTVL.